The 11 T cell receptor beta chains reported below all come from one sample, sequenced in a study of blood T cell repertoires in COVID-19. Assay used: immunoSEQ multiplex PCR; TCRdb lists only in-frame clones, some missing. The table includes around 300,000 clones, approximately 90% detected once. The sequenced sample was PBMCs or T cells enriched from blood (not recorded which). Receptors were obtained from a woman aged 55-70 years in a cohort exposed to, infected with or recovered from COVID-19 (not recorded which).

The chain combines TRBV7-8 with TRBJ1-2, with TRBD1 matching 9 bases. CDR3 length equals 13 residues. The germline V gene has CDR1 SGHVS and CDR2 FQNEAQ. V was clipped by 5 bases and J by 4 bases; unmatched bases: 2. DNA for the CDR3: TGTGCCAGCAGCCGGGGACAGGGCTATGGCTACACCTTC. It translates to CASSRGQGYGYTF.

This clone appeared a few times. V is TRBV27 and J is TRBJ2-1, with D possibly TRBD2 on 5 matching bases. This CDR3 comprises 15 residues. Germline V CDR1 and CDR2: MNHEY, SMNVEV (reference sequence). Trimming pared 3 bases from V and 1 base from J, leaving 10 bases between. The CDR3, as DNA: TGTGCCAGCAGTTTCGGAGGACTGTCCTACAATGAGCAGTTCTTC. It is translated as CASSFGGLSYNEQFF.

This clone was seen a handful of times. V usage is TRBV27 and J usage is TRBJ2-1; TRBD2 aligns across 12 bases. After removal of 1 base from V and 7 bases from J, the junction contained 2 bases not matched to a gene. CDR3 length: 15 residues. The germline V gene encodes CDR1 MNHEY and CDR2 SMNVEV (reference sequence). The CDR3 region is CASSLLLAGGNEQFF. Here the CDR3 DNA reads TGTGCCAGCAGTTTATTACTAGCGGGAGGTAATGAGCAGTTCTTC.

The chain employs TRBV9 and TRBJ1-6; 7 nucleotides line up with TRBD1. This CDR3 comprises 14 residues. Losses at the gene ends were 4 bases for V and 7 bases for J; bases not matched to a gene: 5. Germline CDR1 is SGDLS and CDR2 is YYNGEE. CDR3 sequence reads: CASSTGVGNSPLHF. As DNA, the CDR3 is TGTGCCAGCAGCACAGGGGTAGGGAATTCACCCCTCCACTTT.

This clone occurred once. The rearrangement joins TRBV5-1 to TRBJ2-7; 11 bases align to TRBD2. V dropped 5 bases and J dropped 6; count of bases not matched to a gene: 10. Per the germline V gene, CDR1 is SGHRS and CDR2 is YFSETQ. This CDR3 contains 15 residues. CDR3 loop: CASSLAGGISGEQYF. For the CDR3, the DNA is TGCGCCAGCAGTCTAGCGGGAGGAATTTCTGGCGAGCAGTACTTC.

The chain joins TRBV18 to TRBJ1-3; a weak D match, TRBD1 (6 bases). Per the germline V gene, CDR1 is KGHSH and CDR2 is LQKENI. V was cut by 3 bases and J by 0 bases, with 18 bases left in between. The CDR3 runs 18 residues. CDR3 coding DNA: TGTGCCAGCTCACCCGTTACTCGACAGGCCAGCTCTGGAAACACCATATATTTT. Its translation is CASSPVTRQASSGNTIYF.

This rearrangement joins TRBV12-2 to TRBJ2-7; TRBD2 is the table's D call, not checked against the DNA. TRBV12-2 is marked as a pseudogene. This CDR3 is built from 14 residues. In DNA, the CDR3 is TGTGCAAGTCGCTCACGGGATTCGGCCTACGAGCAGTACTTC. Translation: CASRSRDSAYEQYF.

The chain uses TRBV2 and TRBJ1-6, with D possibly matching TRBD1 (5 bases). The V and J ends lost 4 bases and 8 bases respectively, with 12 bases between them. Germline CDR1 and CDR2: SNHLY and FYNNEI. CDR3 length: 14 amino acids. CDR3 sequence (DNA): TGTGCCAGCAGTGGTCGGCAGGGTTATTCACCCCTCCACTTT. It is translated as CASSGRQGYSPLHF.

This chain connects TRBV18 to TRBJ1-3; 7 nucleotides line up with TRBD1. There are 17 residues in the CDR3. J was trimmed by 0 bases and V by 1 base; bases with no gene match: 6. In germline, CDR1 is KGHSH, CDR2 LQKENI. This CDR3 is CASSPLIRDSSGNTIYF. The CDR3 nucleotides are TGTGCCAGCTCACCACTAATCAGGGACAGCTCTGGAAACACCATATATTTT. Complete variable domain (other parts from reference TRBV18 and TRBJ1-3): NAGVMQNPRHLVRRRGQEARLRCSPMKGHSHVYWYRQLPEEGLKFMVYLQKENIIDESGMPKERFSAEFPKEGPSILRIQQVVRGDSAAYFCASSPLIRDSSGNTIYFGEGSWLTVV.

The chain recombines TRBV20-1 with TRBJ2-1; tentative D call: TRBD2 (5 bases). CDR1 DFQATT and CDR2 SNEGSKA come from the germline V gene (reference sequence). CDR3 length equals 11 residues. The germline V and J ends were trimmed by 5 bases and 6 bases, with 8 bases remaining between them. The CDR3 region has the DNA TGCAGTGCTGGAGGAGGCAATGAGCAGTTCTTC. Protein: CSAGGGNEQFF.

The rearrangement joins TRBV2 to TRBJ2-1; 8 bases fit TRBD1. Germline V gives CDR1 SNHLY, CDR2 FYNNEI. V lost 7 bases and J lost 4; bases outside the gene matches: 6. The CDR3 totals 14 residues. The CDR3 is CASIRDRTYNEQFF. CDR3 nucleotides: TGTGCCAGCATACGGGACAGGACATACAATGAGCAGTTCTTC.